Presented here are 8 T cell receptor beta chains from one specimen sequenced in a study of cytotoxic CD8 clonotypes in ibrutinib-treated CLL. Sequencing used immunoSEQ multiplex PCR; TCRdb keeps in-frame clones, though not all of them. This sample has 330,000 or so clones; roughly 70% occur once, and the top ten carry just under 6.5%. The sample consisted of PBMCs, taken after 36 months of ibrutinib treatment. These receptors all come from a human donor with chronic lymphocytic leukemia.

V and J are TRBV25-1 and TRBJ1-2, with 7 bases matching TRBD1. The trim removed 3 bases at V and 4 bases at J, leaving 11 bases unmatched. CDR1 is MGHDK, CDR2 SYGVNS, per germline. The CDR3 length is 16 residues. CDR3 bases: TGTGCCAGCAGTGACCCCGAAGGGGGCGCGGGCTATGGCTACACCTTC. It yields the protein CASSDPEGGAGYGYTF.

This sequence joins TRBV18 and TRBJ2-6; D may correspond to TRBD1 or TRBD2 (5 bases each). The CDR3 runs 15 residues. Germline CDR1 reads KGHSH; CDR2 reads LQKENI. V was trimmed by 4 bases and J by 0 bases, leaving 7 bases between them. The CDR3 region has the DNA TGTGCCAGCTCACGGGGGATCTCTGGGGCCAACGTCCTGACTTTC. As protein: CASSRGISGANVLTF.

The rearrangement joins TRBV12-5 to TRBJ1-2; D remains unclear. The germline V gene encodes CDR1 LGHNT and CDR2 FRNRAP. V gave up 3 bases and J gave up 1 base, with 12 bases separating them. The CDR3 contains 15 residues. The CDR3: CASGLGRLRNYGYTF. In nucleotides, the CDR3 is TGTGCTAGTGGTTTAGGGAGGCTCCGTAACTATGGCTACACCTTC.

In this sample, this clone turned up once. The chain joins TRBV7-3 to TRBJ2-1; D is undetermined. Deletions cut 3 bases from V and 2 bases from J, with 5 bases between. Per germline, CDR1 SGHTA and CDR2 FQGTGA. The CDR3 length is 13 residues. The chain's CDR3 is CASSFLAYNEQFF. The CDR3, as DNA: TGTGCCAGCAGCTTTCTAGCCTACAATGAGCAGTTCTTC.

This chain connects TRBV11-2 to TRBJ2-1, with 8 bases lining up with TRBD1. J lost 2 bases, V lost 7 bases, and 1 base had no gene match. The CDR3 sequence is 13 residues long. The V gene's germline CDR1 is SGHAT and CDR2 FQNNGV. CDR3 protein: CASTDRAYNEQFF. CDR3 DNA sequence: TGTGCCAGCACGGACAGGGCCTACAATGAGCAGTTCTTC.

The CDR3 sequence: CSAGTGVYGYTF. The CDR3, as DNA: TGCAGCGCCGGGACAGGCGTCTATGGCTACACCTTC. The chain links TRBV29-1 to TRBJ1-2; 8 bases match TRBD1. Germline loops: CDR1 SQVTM, CDR2 ANQGSEA. V shed 7 bases, J shed 4 bases, and the junction held 5 bases outside the gene matches. The CDR3 is 12 amino acids.

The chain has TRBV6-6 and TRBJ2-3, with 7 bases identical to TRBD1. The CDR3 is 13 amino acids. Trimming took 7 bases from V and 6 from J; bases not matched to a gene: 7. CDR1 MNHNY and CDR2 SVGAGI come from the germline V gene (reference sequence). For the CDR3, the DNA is TGTGCCAGCACCACGGACAGGTCGGATACGCAGTATTTT. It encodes CASTTDRSDTQYF.

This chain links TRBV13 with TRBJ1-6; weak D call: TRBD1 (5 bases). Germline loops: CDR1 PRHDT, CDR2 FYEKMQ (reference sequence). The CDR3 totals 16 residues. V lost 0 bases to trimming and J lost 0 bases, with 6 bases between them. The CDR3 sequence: CASSLGRGSYNSPLHF. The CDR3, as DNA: TGTGCCAGCAGCTTAGGAAGGGGCTCCTATAATTCACCCCTCCACTTT.